This TCR beta chain was sequenced during a study of beta chain features in type 1 diabetes. Notes on this clone: The antigen remains undetermined. The identical CDR3 is also encoded by other nucleotide sequences in the sample.

cDNA synthesis used the whole RNA isolate, giving expressed TCRB sequences. TCRdb keeps only in-frame clones here, not all; method: immunoSEQ multiplex PCR. This sample has some 410,000 clones; over 9.5% occur once, and the top ten carry about 0.045%. Study-wide results and limits: Patients showed naive, central memory and Treg TCRB repertoires that appeared more similar than those of healthy donors. PCR might favor shorter templates, equally in patients and controls.

V shed 6 bases and J shed 4 bases, with 13 bases lying between them. CDR3 length: 15 amino acids. CDR1 is MGHDK, CDR2 SYGVNS, per germline. Material for sequencing was naive CD4+ T cells from blood. The receptor comes from a woman aged 18-29 years in good health. The chain uses TRBV25-1 and TRBJ2-6; D is perhaps TRBD1 (5 bases). The CDR3 spells CASRGDSPGANVLTF. CDR3 coding DNA: TGTGCCAGCAGGGGCGACAGCCCGGGGGCCAACGTCCTGACTTTC. Full variable domain (missing parts from reference TRBV25-1 and TRBJ2-6): EADIYQTPRYLVIGTGKKITLECSQTMGHDKMYWYQQDPGMELHLIHYSYGVNSTEKGDLSSESTVSRIRTEHFPLTLESARPSHTSQYLCASRGDSPGANVLTFGAGSRLTVL.